These 5 T cell receptor beta chains originate from one sample sequenced in a study of blood T cell repertoires in COVID-19. Assay used: immunoSEQ multiplex PCR; TCRdb lists only in-frame clones, some missing. The table lists some 320,000 clones, roughly nine tenths of them singletons. The specimen was PBMCs or T cells enriched from blood (not recorded which). The source is a man in his 60s who had recovered from COVID-19.

The chain couples TRBV9 to TRBJ2-2, with D possibly being TRBD1 (5 bases). With 4 bases removed from V and 7 bases from J, the gap between germline ends came to 8 bases. The CDR3 extends over 12 amino acids. The germline V gene has CDR1 SGDLS and CDR2 YYNGEE. The CDR3 DNA is TGTGCCAGCAGCCCAGACAGCGGGGAGCTGTTTTTT. Its protein product is CASSPDSGELFF.

This chain connects TRBV3-1 (or the pseudogene TRBV3-2) to TRBJ2-1; 8 bases agree with TRBD2. The CDR3 is made up of 15 amino acids. V lost 2 bases to trimming and J lost 0 bases; unmatched junction nucleotides: 0. Germline lookup yields CDR1 LGHDT and CDR2 YNNKEL (reference sequence). This chain's CDR3 is CASSQTSGSYNEQFF. The CDR3 nucleotides are TGTGCCAGCAGCCAAACTAGCGGCTCCTACAATGAGCAGTTCTTC.

The chain combines TRBV5-5 with TRBJ2-7; 9 nucleotides match TRBD1. Germline V gene data show CDR1 as SGHKS and CDR2 as YYEKEE (reference sequence). V lost 3 bases and J lost 1; bases outside the gene matches: 2. The CDR3 contains 14 residues. The CDR3 reads CASSSDRGSYEQYF. CDR3 in DNA: TGTGCCAGCAGCTCGGACAGGGGTTCCTACGAGCAGTACTTC.

V usage is TRBV3-1 (or the pseudogene TRBV3-2) and J usage is TRBJ1-2; tentatively, D is TRBD1 (5 bases). The CDR3 is 16 residues long. Between the trimmed V and J ends, which lost 0 bases and 5 bases, there was a span of 16 bases. Germline V gene lookup returns CDR1 LGHDT and CDR2 YNNKEL (reference sequence). CDR3 amino acids: CASSQDSGGRWYGYTF. CDR3 bases: TGTGCCAGCAGCCAAGATTCGGGGGGAAGGTGGTATGGCTACACCTTC.

The CDR3 sequence: CASLEGNLDTEAFF. DNA for the CDR3: TGTGCCAGCCTGGAGGGGAACTTGGACACTGAAGCTTTCTTT. This sequence joins TRBV6-5 and TRBJ1-1; a weak D match, TRBD1 (5 bases). Trimming removed 8 bases from V and 3 bases from J, with 16 bases in between. CDR3 size: 14 residues. Germline loops: CDR1 MNHEY, CDR2 SVGAGI.